This TCR beta chain was obtained from a study of identical twins. This clonotype was counted between two and nine times. V was clipped by 4 bases and J by 1 base; unmatched bases: 7. This CDR3 is 16 amino acids long. Germline assignment: CDR1 SGHRS and CDR2 YFSETQ. TCRdb ran MiXCR on the 5' RACE reads and lists one entry per CDR3 protein. The table has 690,000 or so distinct CDR3 sequences, under 9% seen once. In addition, the sample was reused for a study of yellow fever vaccine responses in identical twins.

Sequenced material: PBMCs. This sequence joins TRBV5-1 and TRBJ2-5; TRBD1 agrees at 10 bases. The receptor comes from a woman between 18 and 29 years old in good health. CDR3 residues: CASSVADRGVQETQYF. The CDR3 bases are TGCGCCAGCAGCGTAGCGGACAGGGGGGTCCAAGAGACCCAGTACTTC.